The 3 T cell receptor beta chains below all came from one sample that was sequenced in a study of blood T cell repertoires in COVID-19. The table came from immunoSEQ multiplex PCR; TCRdb's copy has only in-frame clones and leaves some out. The table shows some 48,000 clones, with more than 75% occurring only once. The sample consisted of peripheral blood. The receptors here all came from a human donor in a cohort sampled during active COVID-19.

V usage is TRBV18 and J usage is TRBJ2-2, with D unclear. Trimming pared 3 bases from V and 2 bases from J, leaving 10 bases between. CDR3 size: 15 residues. Looked up from germline, CDR1 is KGHSH and CDR2 is LQKENI. The CDR3 DNA reads as TGTGCCAGCTCACCTCAACGAGAAAACACCGGGGAGCTGTTTTTT. It codes for CASSPQRENTGELFF.

The V call is TRBV19, the J call TRBJ2-7; TRBD1 matches 7 bases. The CDR3 runs 14 residues. CDR1 is LNHDA and CDR2 is SQIVND in the germline V gene (reference sequence). With 3 bases clipped from V and 3 bases from J, the junction kept 5 bases outside the gene matches. CDR3 sequence: CASSIGTVNYEQYF. CDR3 coding DNA: TGTGCCAGTAGTATCGGGACAGTTAACTACGAGCAGTACTTC.

The rearrangement joins TRBV5-6 to TRBJ2-7; 8 nucleotides match TRBD2. J gave up 3 bases and V 1 base, and 6 bases lay outside the gene matches. The CDR3 has 15 residues. Germline CDR1 reads SGHDT; CDR2 reads YYEEEE. CDR3 protein: CASSLRVAGYYEQYF. The CDR3, as DNA: TGTGCCAGCAGCTTGAGGGTAGCGGGATACTACGAGCAGTACTTC. Supplemented by reference TRBV5-6 and TRBJ2-7, the full variable domain reads DAGVTQSPTHLIKTRGQQVTLRCSPKSGHDTVSWYQQALGQGPQFIFQYYEEEERQRGNFPDRFSGHQFPNYSSELNVNALLLGDSALYLCASSLRVAGYYEQYFGPGTRLTVT.